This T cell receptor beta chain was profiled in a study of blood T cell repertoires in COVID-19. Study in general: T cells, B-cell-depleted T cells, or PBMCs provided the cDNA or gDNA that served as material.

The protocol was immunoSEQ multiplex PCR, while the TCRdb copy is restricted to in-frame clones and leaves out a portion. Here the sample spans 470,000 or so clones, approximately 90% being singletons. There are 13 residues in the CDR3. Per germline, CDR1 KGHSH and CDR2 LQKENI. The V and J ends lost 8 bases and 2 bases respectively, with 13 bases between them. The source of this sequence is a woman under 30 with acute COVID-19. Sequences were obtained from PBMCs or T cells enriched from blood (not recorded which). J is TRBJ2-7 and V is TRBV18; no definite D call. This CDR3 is CASAMADPYEQYF. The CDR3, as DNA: TGTGCCAGCGCAATGGCAGATCCCTACGAGCAGTACTTC.